These 6 T cell receptor beta chains were all obtained from the same sample, sequenced in a study of T cells in Graves' hyperthyroidism and ophthalmopathy. RNA transcripts gave rise to amplified TCR beta CDR3 regions. First-round RT-PCR with HTBI primers amplified the TCR CDR3 region. MiXCR, applied by TCRdb to the multiplex PCR reads, yields one record per CDR3 protein. Counted here are 250,000 to 300,000 distinct CDR3 sequences, around 19% occurring once; the ten biggest clones make up just under 40%. Sequenced: blood. These receptors were obtained from a man aged 50 to 59 with Graves' ophthalmopathy.

This clonotype was seen ten or more times. This sequence joins TRBV12-3 or TRBV12-4 and TRBJ2-5; D is perhaps TRBD1 (6 bases). V lost 5 bases, J lost 5 bases, and 24 bases lay in between. This CDR3 comprises 17 residues. This CDR3 is CASSPVGRRGQGETQYF. CDR3 nucleotide sequence: TGTGCCAGCAGTCCAGTGGGGCGTAGGGGACAAGGCGAGACCCAGTACTTC.

This clonotype came up many times. V and J are TRBV20-1 and TRBJ1-1, with D possibly being TRBD1 (6 bases). Per the germline V gene, CDR1 is DFQATT and CDR2 is SNEGSKA (reference sequence). This CDR3 is built from 14 residues. With 4 bases removed from V and 3 bases from J, the gap between germline ends came to 15 bases. The CDR3 coding sequence is TGCAGTGCTATACCCGACAGGAGGTACACTGAAGCTTTCTTT. Protein product: CSAIPDRRYTEAFF.

This clonotype came up a few times. The J gene is TRBJ2-3, the V gene TRBV4-1; a weak D match, TRBD2 (6 bases). V was shortened by 0 bases and J by 0 bases, with 16 bases between the two germline ends. Germline V CDR1 and CDR2: MGHRA, YSYEKL. CDR3 length: 18 amino acids. DNA for the CDR3: TGCGCCAGCAGCCAAGATCGAGTTAGCGGATCTAGCACAGATACGCAGTATTTT. Protein product: CASSQDRVSGSSTDTQYF.

In the case of this clonotype: A read error may account for a junction end that differs from germline. This sequence joins TRBV3-1 and TRBJ2-5; D tentatively fits TRBD1 or TRBD2 (5 bases each). The CDR3 length is 12 residues. Germline values: CDR1 LGHDT, CDR2 YNNKEL (reference sequence). The CDR3 loop is CASSQGDSPGNF. The CDR3 bases are TGTGCCAGCAGCCAGGGAGACAGCCCCGGCAACTTC.

V usage is TRBV6-4 and J usage is TRBJ1-5; D might be TRBD1 (5 bases). This CDR3 is built from 16 residues. Trimming left V 9 bases short and J 0 bases short, with 18 bases between. CDR1 is MRHNA and CDR2 is SNTAGT in the germline V gene. The CDR3 region has the DNA TGTGCCAGTTTCACAGGCGTTCACACTAGCAATCAGCCCCAGCATTTT. This sequence encodes CASFTGVHTSNQPQHF.

As to this clonotype: This may come from a read error, since a much larger clone is one base off. The V gene is TRBV28, the J gene TRBJ2-7; 14 bases match TRBD2. Germline CDR1 is MDHEN and CDR2 is SYDVKM. This CDR3 has 15 amino acids. In nucleotides, the CDR3 is TGTGCCTGCAGTTTCCAGGGACTAGCGGGAGACGAGCAGTACTTC. It is translated as CACSFQGLAGDEQYF.